Described below is a single TCR beta chain sequence and its context. Its antigen is unidentified. The CDR3 loop spans 14 amino acids. Germline CDR1 and CDR2: LGHNA and YNFKEQ. V lost 6 bases and J lost 1, with 12 bases in between. This sample is drawn from a study of cytomegalovirus exposure and HLA in healthy donors. Findings of the study overall: A later analysis linked a missense variant in DCLRE1C to the trimming of TCR beta V and J genes. In vitro checks showed that a few CMV-associated chains really do target CMV antigens.

The PCR contained 60 Vbeta and 13 Jbeta primers. Sequencing used immunoSEQ multiplex PCR; TCRdb keeps in-frame clones, though not all of them. The sample has 95,000 to 150,000 clones, about 80% seen once. The chain employs TRBV4-2 and TRBJ1-1; D gene uncertain. The sample consisted of PBMCs. This receptor was identified in a man between 60 and 75 years old in good health and CMV-seropositive. CDR3 in DNA: TGTGCCAGCAGTGCTCCGGTAAGGAACACTGAAGCTTTCTTT. It yields the protein CASSAPVRNTEAFF.